These T cell receptor beta chains were read from a single sample in a study of PD-L1 blockade in urothelial cancer. TCRdb keeps only in-frame clones here, not all; method: immunoSEQ multiplex PCR. Here the sample spans more than 85,000 clones, about nine tenths being singletons. This specimen was PBMCs, taken around atezolizumab (anti-PD-L1) treatment. All receptors derive from a man between 60 and 75 years old with urothelial cancer. Both conserved end residues are trimmed from each CDR3.

TRBV7-8	TRBJ2-2	ASSFRLAGFPGELF
TRBV6-5	TRBJ2-1	ASSLRGEQF
TRBV6-5	TRBJ1-2	ASIGDSGYT
TRBV4-1	TRBJ1-5	ASSYQPGDQPQH
TRBV11-2	TRBJ2-7	ASSPRGFASNEQY
TRBV4-2	TRBJ1-1	ASSQDLGGITEAF
TRBV28	TRBJ1-5	ASTQHYSNQPQH
TRBV5-1	TRBJ2-5	ASSLTGKETQY
TRBV10-3	TRBJ2-5	AISDTGGQETQY
TRBV28	TRBJ2-7	ASLSGRFDYEQY
TRBV7-9	TRBJ2-7	ASSRTSGTYEQY
TRBV27	TRBJ1-5	ASSSGILSNQPQH
TRBV7-3	TRBJ2-2	ASSWTGGIDTGELF
TRBV9	TRBJ2-3	ASSVGTSGYTDTQY
TRBV5-1	TRBJ2-1	ASSPGEPNEQF
TRBV7-7	TRBJ1-1	ASSTQTGSEAF
TRBV6-5	TRBJ1-1	ASSYSLGQGTTEAF
TRBV28	TRBJ1-5	ASRAGGLGQPQH
TRBV6-1	TRBJ2-1	AIFPGGGSYNEQF
TRBV7-9	TRBJ1-4	ASSYPVANEKLF
TRBV28	TRBJ2-5	ASSSGQIQETQY
TRBV6-6	TRBJ1-5	ASSGRTGVGQPQH
TRBV11-2	TRBJ2-3	ASSSLVTSLADTQY
TRBV27	TRBJ1-5	ASRPTGGMRPQH
TRBV28	TRBJ2-7	ASSLLAETYEQY
TRBV5-6	TRBJ2-5	ASSLAGGRETQY